This TCR beta chain was found in a study of T cell responses to AZD1222 COVID-19 vaccine. Points on this clone: The antigen remains undetermined.

Findings and limits, study-wide: No day 14 peak samples; only post-peak repertoires were characterized. White British people made up most donors, females outnumbered males, and clonal diversity was possibly underestimated. Spike-specific TCR breadth and depth went up after people got two AZD1222 doses.

TCRdb keeps only in-frame clones here, not all; method: immunoSEQ multiplex PCR. Of some 120,000 clones listed, roughly 88% were seen once; the top ten hold 7.5% to 8%. The CDR3 contains 15 residues. Germline CDR1 reads LGHDT; CDR2 reads YNNKEL (reference sequence). V lost 0 bases and J lost 7; bases outside the gene matches: 4. The chain carries TRBV3-1 (or the pseudogene TRBV3-2) and TRBJ1-4, with 8 bases fitting TRBD1. Here the sequenced sample was peripheral blood, taken on day 0 of AZD1222 vaccination. The TCR was taken from an adult in good health. CDR3 region: CASSQDQGAIEKLFF. In DNA form, the CDR3 reads TGTGCCAGCAGCCAAGATCAGGGGGCGATTGAAAAACTGTTTTTT.